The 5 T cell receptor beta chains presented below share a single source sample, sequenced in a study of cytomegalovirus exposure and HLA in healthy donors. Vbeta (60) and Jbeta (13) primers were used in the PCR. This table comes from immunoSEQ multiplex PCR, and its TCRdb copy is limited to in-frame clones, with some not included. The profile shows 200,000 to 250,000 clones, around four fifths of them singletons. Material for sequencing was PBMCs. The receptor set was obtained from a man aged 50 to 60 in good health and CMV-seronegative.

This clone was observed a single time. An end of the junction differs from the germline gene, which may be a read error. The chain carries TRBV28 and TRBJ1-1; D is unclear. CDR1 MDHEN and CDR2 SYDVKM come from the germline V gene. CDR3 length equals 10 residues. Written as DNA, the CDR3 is TGTGCCAGCAGTTTGGCCCAGTCTGAATTT. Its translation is CASSLAQSEF.

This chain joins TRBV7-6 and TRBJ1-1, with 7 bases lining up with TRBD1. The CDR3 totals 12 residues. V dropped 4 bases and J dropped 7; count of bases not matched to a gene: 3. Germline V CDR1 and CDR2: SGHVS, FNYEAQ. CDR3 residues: CASSSGQNEAFF. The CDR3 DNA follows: TGTGCCAGCAGCTCGGGACAGAATGAAGCTTTCTTT.

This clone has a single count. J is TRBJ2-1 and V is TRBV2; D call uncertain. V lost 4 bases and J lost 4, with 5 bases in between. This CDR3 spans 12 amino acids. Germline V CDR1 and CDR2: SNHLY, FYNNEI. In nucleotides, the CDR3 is TGTGCCAGCAGTGGCCGGTACAATGAGCAGTTCTTC. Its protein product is CASSGRYNEQFF.

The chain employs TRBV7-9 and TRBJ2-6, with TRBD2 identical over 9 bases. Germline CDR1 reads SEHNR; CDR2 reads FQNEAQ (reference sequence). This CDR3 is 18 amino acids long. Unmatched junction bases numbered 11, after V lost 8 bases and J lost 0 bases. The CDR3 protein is CASGQVGGRGSGANVLTF. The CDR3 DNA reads TGTGCCAGCGGGCAGGTCGGCGGGAGGGGCTCTGGGGCCAACGTCCTGACTTTC.

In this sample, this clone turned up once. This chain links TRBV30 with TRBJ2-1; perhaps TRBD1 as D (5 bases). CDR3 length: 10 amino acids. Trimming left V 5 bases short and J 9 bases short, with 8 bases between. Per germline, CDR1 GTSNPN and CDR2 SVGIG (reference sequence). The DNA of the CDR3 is TGTGCCTGGGGTAGGGGTGAGCAGTTCTTC. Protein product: CAWGRGEQFF.